These 10 T cell receptor beta chains share one sample of origin, sequenced in a study of CD8 T cells in Susac syndrome. The RNA, about 0.5 to 1 ug, was put through reverse transcription using random hexamers. One entry per CDR3 protein, called by TCRdb with MiXCR from the immunoSEQ multiplex PCR reads. The table records about 400,000 distinct CDR3 sequences, 85% to 90% of them present only once. Sequencing used CD8+ T cells from PBMCs. The receptors here all came from a human donor with multiple sclerosis.

The J gene is TRBJ2-1, the V gene TRBV27; D is perhaps TRBD1 (6 bases). Deletions cut 6 bases from V and 0 bases from J, with 12 bases between. CDR1 is MNHEY and CDR2 is SMNVEV in the germline V gene (reference sequence). The CDR3 spans 15 residues. CDR3 sequence reads: CASRPRGASYNEQFF. DNA of the CDR3: TGTGCCAGCAGGCCCAGGGGCGCCTCCTACAATGAGCAGTTCTTC.

The chain recombines TRBV20-1 with TRBJ1-1, with TRBD1 identical over 7 bases. V gave up 5 bases and J gave up 2 bases; unmatched junction bases: 11. Germline V gives CDR1 DFQATT, CDR2 SNEGSKA (reference sequence). The length of the CDR3 is 15 residues. CDR3 region: CSASYTGVGNTEAFF. CDR3 sequence (DNA): TGCAGTGCTTCCTATACAGGGGTTGGTAACACTGAAGCTTTCTTT.

The V gene is TRBV5-4, the J gene TRBJ2-3; possibly TRBD1 or TRBD2 for D (6 bases each). The CDR3 is 18 amino acids. Germline-derived CDR1 and CDR2 are SGHNT and YYREEE (reference sequence). V was cut by 9 bases and J by 0 bases, with 26 bases left in between. The CDR3 DNA follows: TGTGCCACCTTCCCGGGGGACAAGCCCCCTGTTAGCACAGATACGCAGTATTTT. As protein: CATFPGDKPPVSTDTQYF. The full variable domain, rest sourced from reference TRBV5-4 and TRBJ2-3, is ETGVTQSPTHLIKTRGQQVTLRCSSQSGHNTVSWYQQALGQGPQFIFQYYREEENGRGNFPPRFSGLQFPNYSSELNVNALELDDSALYLCATFPGDKPPVSTDTQYFGPGTRLTVL.

The chain combines TRBV4-1 with TRBJ2-7, with 9 positions matching TRBD1. The germline CDR1 and CDR2 sequences are MGHRA and YSYEKL. The V and J ends lost 4 bases and 3 bases, in that order; junction bases with no gene match: 10. The CDR3 extends over 16 amino acids. The CDR3 DNA reads as TGCGCCAGCAGCCCCTCCGGGACAGGGATTGGCTACGAGCAGTACTTC. Translation gives CASSPSGTGIGYEQYF.

V is TRBV2 and J is TRBJ2-7, with D uncertain. The CDR3 is made up of 15 amino acids. V was cut by 4 bases and J by 3 bases, with 16 bases left in between. The germline CDR1 and CDR2 sequences are SNHLY and FYNNEI. The CDR3: CASSVTHPPDYEQYF. The CDR3, as DNA: TGTGCCAGCAGTGTGACCCATCCACCGGACTACGAGCAGTACTTC.

The chain carries TRBV9 and TRBJ2-2; D gene uncertain. Germline lookup yields CDR1 SGDLS and CDR2 YYNGEE. Trimming pared 0 bases from V and 6 bases from J, leaving 6 bases between. This CDR3 is 13 amino acids long. CDR3 in amino acids: CASSVGGAGELFF. CDR3 sequence (DNA): TGTGCCAGCAGCGTAGGTGGGGCCGGGGAGCTGTTTTTT.

DNA of the CDR3: TGCGCCAGCAGCCCCCATATTAGCACAGATACGCAGTATTTT. The encoded protein is CASSPHISTDTQYF. V usage is TRBV5-1 and J usage is TRBJ2-3; D ambiguous. Germline lookup yields CDR1 SGHRS and CDR2 YFSETQ. The length of the CDR3 is 14 residues. Trimming shortened V by 4 bases and J by 0 bases, and 9 bases separated the two germline ends.

The V call is TRBV28, the J call TRBJ2-5; 8 nucleotides agree with TRBD2. From germline, CDR1 is MDHEN and CDR2 SYDVKM. V lost 0 bases, J lost 2 bases, and 8 bases stayed unmatched. The CDR3 has 17 amino acids. The CDR3 is CASSLWGLAGVQETQYF. CDR3 sequence (DNA): TGTGCCAGCAGTTTATGGGGTCTAGCGGGTGTTCAAGAGACCCAGTACTTC.

The chain employs TRBV6-5 and TRBJ2-1; D is tentatively TRBD1 or TRBD2 (6 bases each). The CDR3 is 15 amino acids. Germline values: CDR1 MNHEY, CDR2 SVGAGI. The V gene lost 6 bases and the J gene lost 4 bases, with 16 bases spanning the gap. In DNA, the CDR3 is TGTGCCAGCAGACTTGGGGGGCCTATTTACAATGAGCAGTTCTTC. It is translated as CASRLGGPIYNEQFF.

The rearrangement links TRBV27 to TRBJ1-2; TRBD1 matches at 7 bases. The CDR3 is 11 amino acids. J gave up 8 bases and V 8 bases, and 5 bases lay outside the gene matches. Germline V lookup: CDR1 MNHEY, CDR2 SMNVEV (reference sequence). CDR3 nucleotides: TGTGCCAGCGAGGGGGCTGGAGGCTACACCTTC. Protein product: CASEGAGGYTF.